This TCR beta chain was retrieved from a study of monozygotic twins with inflammatory bowel disease. As regards this clonotype: The antigen is unknown.

CDR3 length: 16 amino acids. The germline V gene encodes CDR1 SGHRS and CDR2 YFSETQ. Study conclusions and caveats: The study supported no single strong signal or clonotype linked to IBD.

From its re-call of the 5' RACE reads, TCRdb lists each CDR3 protein once, without DNA. This table lists fewer than 200,000 distinct CDR3 sequences. The sequenced sample was blood. The chain employs TRBV5-1 and TRBJ2-7; TCRdb's D gene call, TRBD1, goes unchecked for lack of DNA. This clonotype originated in a human donor with ulcerative colitis or Crohn's disease, or a healthy co-twin of an affected twin (not recorded which). This chain's CDR3 is CASSSSQGGISYEQYF.